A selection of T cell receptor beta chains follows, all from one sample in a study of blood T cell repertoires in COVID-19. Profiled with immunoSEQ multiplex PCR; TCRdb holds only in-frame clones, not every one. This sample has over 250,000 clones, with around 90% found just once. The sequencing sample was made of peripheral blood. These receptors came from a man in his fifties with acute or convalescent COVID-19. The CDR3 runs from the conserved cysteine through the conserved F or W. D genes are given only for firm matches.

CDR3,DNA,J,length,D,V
CASSQSSGLAPTGELFF,TGCGCCAGCAGCCAAAGTTCGGGACTAGCGCCTACCGGGGAGCTGTTTTTT,TRBJ2-2,17,TRBD2,TRBV4-1
CASSFGTENQPQHF,TGTGCCAGCAGCTTTGGGACAGAAAATCAGCCCCAGCATTTT,TRBJ1-5,14,TRBD1,TRBV7-9
CASSIGDRASGNTIYF,TGTGCCAGTAGTATAGGCGACAGAGCCTCTGGAAACACCATATATTTT,TRBJ1-3,16,.,TRBV19
CASTHMWDREPTIYF,TGTGCCAGCACCCACATGTGGGACAGGGAACCGACCATATATTTT,TRBJ1-3,15,TRBD1,TRBV6-6
CASRSGDGYTF,TGTGCCAGTAGGTCAGGGGATGGCTACACCTTC,TRBJ1-2,11,.,TRBV19
CASSWGQGTEAFF,TGCGCCAGCAGCTGGGGACAGGGCACTGAAGCTTTCTTT,TRBJ1-1,13,TRBD1,TRBV5-1
CASGLVGLADPYEQYF,TGTGCTAGTGGTTTGGTAGGACTAGCGGACCCCTACGAGCAGTACTTC,TRBJ2-7,16,TRBD2,TRBV12-5
CASRTEGQGEAFF,TGTGCCAGCAGGACGGAGGGACAGGGTGAAGCTTTCTTT,TRBJ1-1,13,TRBD1,TRBV2
CAWSVGGGQPQHF,TGTGCCTGGAGTGTGGGTGGAGGGCAGCCCCAGCATTTT,TRBJ1-5,13,.,TRBV30
CASSLAGMGETQYF,TGTGCCAGCAGCTTGGCAGGGATGGGGGAGACCCAGTACTTC,TRBJ2-5,14,.,TRBV5-5
CASSRDSPTPQHF,TGTGCCAGCAGTAGGGACAGTCCCACGCCCCAGCATTTT,TRBJ1-5,13,TRBD1,TRBV6-5
CASSLGGGEGYEQYF,TGCGCCAGCAGCTTGGGGGGGGGCGAAGGCTACGAGCAGTACTTC,TRBJ2-7,15,.,TRBV5-1
CASSVGAGVGYTF,TGTGCCAGCAGCGTAGGGGCAGGGGTTGGCTACACCTTC,TRBJ1-2,13,.,TRBV9